Listed here are 15 T cell receptor beta chains from one sample, sequenced in a study of T cells in Graves' hyperthyroidism and ophthalmopathy. The source material, RNA transcripts, was used to amplify TCR beta CDR3 regions. The primer set for the first-round RT-PCR of the TCR CDR3 was HTBI. Via MiXCR, TCRdb re-called the multiplex PCR reads, giving one row per CDR3 protein. This table holds hundreds of thousands of distinct CDR3 sequences, 12% to 15% found once. Input material: blood. The receptor source for this set is a woman under 30 with Graves' hyperthyroidism.

The table lists this clonotype with a few counts. This chain connects TRBV24-1 to TRBJ2-3; 9 bases are shared with TRBD2. The ends lost 5 bases at V and 3 bases at J; junction bases unmatched: 2. The CDR3 has 14 amino acids. CDR1 is KGHDR, CDR2 SFDVKD, per germline. The CDR3 protein is CATSVTSGTDTQYF. The CDR3 nucleotides are TGTGCCACCAGTGTAACTAGCGGGACAGATACGCAGTATTTT.

This clonotype has just a few counts. This chain connects TRBV29-1 to TRBJ1-1, with D possibly TRBD1 on 5 matching bases. Germline V lookup: CDR1 SQVTM, CDR2 ANQGSEA. The CDR3 consists of 14 residues. V lost 1 base and J 4 bases, leaving 13 bases between the germline ends. CDR3 in DNA: TGCAGCGTTGAAGTAGCAGGGCGTAGCACTGAAGCTTTCTTT. Translated: CSVEVAGRSTEAFF. The full variable domain, its missing parts supplied by reference TRBV29-1 and TRBJ1-1, is SAVISQKPSRDICQRGTSLTIQCQVDSQVTMMFWYRQQPGQSLTLIATANQGSEATYESGFVIDKFPISRPNLTFSTLTVSNMSPEDSSIYLCSVEVAGRSTEAFFGQGTRLTVV.

This clonotype was found a few times. The CDR3 protein is CASSYTATGGVQETQYF. In DNA form, the CDR3 reads TGCGCCAGCAGCTATACCGCGACAGGTGGGGTTCAAGAGACCCAGTACTTC. The chain employs TRBV4-1 and TRBJ2-5, with D perhaps matching TRBD1 (6 bases). Trimming removed 5 bases from V and 2 bases from J, with 21 bases in between. CDR1 is MGHRA, CDR2 YSYEKL, per germline. This CDR3 has 17 residues.

For the CDR3, the DNA is TGCGCCAGCAGCCAACCTGGTGGGCGGGGGAGGGGAAACATTCAGTACTTC. Translated: CASSQPGGRGRGNIQYF. The chain combines TRBV4-1 with TRBJ2-4; 7 bases align to TRBD2. Trimming cost V 2 bases and J 6 bases; bases outside gene matches: 13. This CDR3 has 17 residues. CDR1 is MGHRA, CDR2 YSYEKL, per germline.

This clonotype was observed many times. The chain joins TRBV27 to TRBJ2-3, with D maybe TRBD2 (6 bases). The CDR3 spans 13 residues. The V gene lost 8 bases and the J gene lost 6 bases, with 15 bases spanning the gap. From germline, CDR1 is MNHEY and CDR2 SMNVEV (reference sequence). CDR3 nucleotides: TGTGCCAGCGCCCGGGACTCCGTCGATACGCAGTATTTT. It is translated as CASARDSVDTQYF.

This clonotype has a count of ten or more. The J gene is TRBJ2-4, the V gene TRBV3-1; D is perhaps TRBD2 (5 bases). Trimming stripped 6 bases from V and 8 bases from J, with 14 bases between. The CDR3 is 13 amino acids. The V gene's germline CDR1 is LGHDT and CDR2 YNNKEL (reference sequence). CDR3 protein: CASRGGRRDIQYF. For the CDR3, the DNA is TGTGCCAGCAGAGGTGGCAGGCGGGACATTCAGTACTTC.

This rearrangement joins TRBV5-1 to TRBJ1-2, with 9 bases that match TRBD1. Trimming took 4 bases from V and 2 from J; bases not matched to a gene: 15. Germline V lookup: CDR1 SGHRS, CDR2 YFSETQ. The CDR3 has 18 amino acids. CDR3 region: CASSRNLPGDRGNYGYTF. The CDR3 DNA reads as TGCGCCAGCAGCCGAAACCTTCCCGGTGACAGGGGGAACTATGGCTACACCTTC.

In its sample, this clonotype was seen a few times. CDR3 sequence: CASSLILLSTEAFF. CDR3 nucleotides: TGTGCCAGCAGCTTAATTCTGCTGAGCACTGAAGCTTTCTTT. J is TRBJ1-1 and V is TRBV11-2; D uncertain. The CDR3 has 14 amino acids. The ends were cut back, 2 bases at V and 4 bases at J, with 11 bases in the middle. Germline values: CDR1 SGHAT, CDR2 FQNNGV.

V gene TRBV30 combines with J gene TRBJ1-5; D gene unclear. Germline assignment: CDR1 GTSNPN and CDR2 SVGIG (reference sequence). The ends were cut back, 7 bases at V and 0 bases at J, with 10 bases in the middle. The CDR3 covers 13 residues. The CDR3: CAYQYNSNQPQHF. The CDR3, as DNA: TGTGCCTATCAATATAATAGCAATCAGCCCCAGCATTTT.

There are many counts of this clonotype. The gene calls are TRBV28 and TRBJ2-1; D unresolved. The germline V gene has CDR1 MDHEN and CDR2 SYDVKM. The CDR3 is made up of 15 amino acids. V lost 4 bases and J lost 2, with 12 bases in between. The CDR3 sequence is CASSSPGEAYNEQFF. The DNA for the CDR3 is TGTGCCAGCAGTTCCCCGGGTGAGGCCTACAATGAGCAGTTCTTC.

V is TRBV20-1 and J is TRBJ1-1; no definite D call. V lost 5 bases to trimming and J lost 0 bases, with 7 bases between them. Per the germline V gene, CDR1 is DFQATT and CDR2 is SNEGSKA (reference sequence). This CDR3 has 12 amino acids. The CDR3 sequence is CSAPLLNTEAFF. The CDR3 region has the DNA TGCAGTGCTCCTCTACTGAACACTGAAGCTTTCTTT.

The chain recombines TRBV20-1 with TRBJ1-4, with D unclear. The CDR3 covers 13 residues. The germline gives CDR1 DFQATT, CDR2 SNEGSKA (reference sequence). V shed 2 bases and J shed 6 bases, with 10 bases lying between them. Here the CDR3 DNA reads TGCAGTGCTAGAAGTGGAAAGGATGAAAAACTGTTTTTT. It specifies CSARSGKDEKLFF.

The table lists this clonotype with a few counts. The gene calls are TRBV6-2 or TRBV6-3 and TRBJ1-5; no clear D gene. Germline CDR1 reads MNHEY; CDR2 reads SVGEGT. Trimming left V 2 bases short and J 6 bases short, with 20 bases between. CDR3 size: 17 residues. CDR3 sequence: CASSYARRRILSQPQHF. The CDR3 DNA sequence: TGTGCCAGCAGTTACGCGAGGCGGAGGATTTTGAGTCAGCCCCAGCATTTT.

This clonotype was counted ten times or more. V gene TRBV15 combines with J gene TRBJ1-5; no clear D gene. Germline V lookup: CDR1 LNHNV, CDR2 YYDKDF (reference sequence). The germline V and J ends were trimmed by 1 base and 1 base, with 8 bases remaining between them. The CDR3 has 15 residues. CDR3 in amino acids: CATSRVGWSNQPQHF. DNA for the CDR3: TGTGCCACCAGCAGAGTGGGCTGGAGCAATCAGCCCCAGCATTTT.

This clonotype occurred many times. V usage is TRBV15 and J usage is TRBJ1-5; the D is unclear. The CDR3 consists of 14 residues. Trimming shortened V by 3 bases and J by 2 bases, and 8 bases separated the two germline ends. Germline assignment: CDR1 LNHNV and CDR2 YYDKDF (reference sequence). In DNA form, the CDR3 reads TGTGCCACCAGCAGGACCACCGGCAATCAGCCCCAGCATTTT. Protein: CATSRTTGNQPQHF.